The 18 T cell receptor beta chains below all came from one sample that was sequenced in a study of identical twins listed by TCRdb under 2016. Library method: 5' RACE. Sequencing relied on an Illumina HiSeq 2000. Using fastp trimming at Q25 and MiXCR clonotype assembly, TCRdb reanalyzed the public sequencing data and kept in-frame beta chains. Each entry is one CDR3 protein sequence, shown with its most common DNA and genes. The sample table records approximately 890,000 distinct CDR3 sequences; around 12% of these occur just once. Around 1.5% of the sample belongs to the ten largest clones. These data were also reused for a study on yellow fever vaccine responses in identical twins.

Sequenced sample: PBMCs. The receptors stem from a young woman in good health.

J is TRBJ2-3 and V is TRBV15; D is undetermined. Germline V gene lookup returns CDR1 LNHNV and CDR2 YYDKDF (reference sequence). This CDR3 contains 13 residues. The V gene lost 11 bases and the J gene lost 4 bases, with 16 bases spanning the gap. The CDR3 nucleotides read TGTGCCGTGCGGAAACCTGGAGCAGATACGCAGTATTTT. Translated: CAVRKPGADTQYF.

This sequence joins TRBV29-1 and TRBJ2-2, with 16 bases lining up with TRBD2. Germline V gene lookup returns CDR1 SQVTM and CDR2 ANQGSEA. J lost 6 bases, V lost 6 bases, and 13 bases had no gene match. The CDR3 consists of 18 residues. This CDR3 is CSVKDKGLAGGPAGELFF. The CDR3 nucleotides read TGCAGCGTGAAAGATAAGGGACTAGCGGGAGGGCCTGCCGGGGAGCTGTTTTTT.

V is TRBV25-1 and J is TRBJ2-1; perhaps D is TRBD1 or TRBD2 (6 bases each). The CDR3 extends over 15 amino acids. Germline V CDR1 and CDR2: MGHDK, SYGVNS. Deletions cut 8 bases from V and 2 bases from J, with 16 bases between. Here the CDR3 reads CASRSVRGPYNEQFF. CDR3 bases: TGTGCCAGCCGGTCCGTACGGGGGCCCTACAATGAGCAGTTCTTC.

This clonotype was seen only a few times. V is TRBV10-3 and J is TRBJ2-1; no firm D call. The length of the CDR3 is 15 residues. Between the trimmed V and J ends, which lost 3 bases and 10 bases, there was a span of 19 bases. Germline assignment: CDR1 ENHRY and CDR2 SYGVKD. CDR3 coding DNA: TGTGCCATCAGTGATAAGCGACCTCCTCAAGCAGAGCAGTTCTTC. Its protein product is CAISDKRPPQAEQFF.

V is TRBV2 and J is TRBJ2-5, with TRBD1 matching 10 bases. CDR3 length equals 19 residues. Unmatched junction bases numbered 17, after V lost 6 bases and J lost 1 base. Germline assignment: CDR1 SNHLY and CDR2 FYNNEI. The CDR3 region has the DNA TGTGCCAGCAGATTCGGGACAGGGGCCGCTTCGGGTTTCCAAGAGACCCAGTACTTC. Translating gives CASRFGTGAASGFQETQYF.

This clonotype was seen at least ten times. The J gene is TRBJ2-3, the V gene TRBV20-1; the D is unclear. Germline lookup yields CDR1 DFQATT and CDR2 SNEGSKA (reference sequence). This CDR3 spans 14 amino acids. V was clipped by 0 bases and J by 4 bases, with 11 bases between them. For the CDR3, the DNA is TGCAGTGCTAGAGATCGCAGGTTGTCAGATACGCAGTATTTT. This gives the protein CSARDRRLSDTQYF.

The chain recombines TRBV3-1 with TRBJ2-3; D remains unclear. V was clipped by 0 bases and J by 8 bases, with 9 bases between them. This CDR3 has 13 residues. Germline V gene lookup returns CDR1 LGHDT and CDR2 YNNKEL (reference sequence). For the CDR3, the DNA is TGTGCCAGCAGCCAAGATTCCTTTGGTACGCAGTATTTT. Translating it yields CASSQDSFGTQYF.

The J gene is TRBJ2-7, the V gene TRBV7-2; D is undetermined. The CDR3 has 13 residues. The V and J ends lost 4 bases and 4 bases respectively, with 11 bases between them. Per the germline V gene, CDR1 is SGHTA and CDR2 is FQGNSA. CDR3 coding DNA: TGTGCCAGCAGCTCCCCGCCGGTTTACGAGCAGTACTTC. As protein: CASSSPPVYEQYF.

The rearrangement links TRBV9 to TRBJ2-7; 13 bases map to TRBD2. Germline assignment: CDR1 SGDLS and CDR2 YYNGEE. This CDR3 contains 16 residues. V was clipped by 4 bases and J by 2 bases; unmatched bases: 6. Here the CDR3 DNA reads TGTGCCAGCAGCATCGGGACTAGCGGGGCTACCTACGAGCAGTACTTC. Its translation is CASSIGTSGATYEQYF.

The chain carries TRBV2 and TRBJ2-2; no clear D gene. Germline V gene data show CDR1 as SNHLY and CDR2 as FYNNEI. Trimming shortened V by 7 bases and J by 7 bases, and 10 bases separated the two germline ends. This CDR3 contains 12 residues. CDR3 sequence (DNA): TGTGCCAGCACCCCTAACGACGGGGAGCTGTTTTTT. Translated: CASTPNDGELFF. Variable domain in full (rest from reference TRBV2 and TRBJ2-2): EPEVTQTPSHQVTQMGQEVILRCVPISNHLYFYWYRQILGQKVEFLVSFYNNEISEKSEIFDDQFSVERPDGSNFTLKIRSTKLEDSAMYFCASTPNDGELFFGEGSRLTVL.

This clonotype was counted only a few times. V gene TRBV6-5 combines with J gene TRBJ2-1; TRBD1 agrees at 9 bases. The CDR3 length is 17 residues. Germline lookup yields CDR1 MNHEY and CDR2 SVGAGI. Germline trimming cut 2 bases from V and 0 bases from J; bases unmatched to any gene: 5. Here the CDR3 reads CASSYGTGSYSYNEQFF. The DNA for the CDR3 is TGTGCCAGCAGTTACGGGACAGGGTCTTACTCCTACAATGAGCAGTTCTTC.

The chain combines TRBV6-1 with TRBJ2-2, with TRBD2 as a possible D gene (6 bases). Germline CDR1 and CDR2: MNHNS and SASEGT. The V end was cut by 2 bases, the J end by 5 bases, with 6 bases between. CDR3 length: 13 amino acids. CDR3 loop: CASSERETGELFF. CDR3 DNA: TGTGCCAGCAGTGAACGGGAGACCGGGGAGCTGTTTTTT.

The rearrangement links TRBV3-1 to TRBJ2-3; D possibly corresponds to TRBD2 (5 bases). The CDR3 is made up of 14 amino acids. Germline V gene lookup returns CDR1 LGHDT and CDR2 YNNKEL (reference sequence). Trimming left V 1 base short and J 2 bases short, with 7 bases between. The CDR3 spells CASSQGGLTDTQYF. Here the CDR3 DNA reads TGTGCCAGCAGCCAAGGAGGACTCACAGATACGCAGTATTTT.

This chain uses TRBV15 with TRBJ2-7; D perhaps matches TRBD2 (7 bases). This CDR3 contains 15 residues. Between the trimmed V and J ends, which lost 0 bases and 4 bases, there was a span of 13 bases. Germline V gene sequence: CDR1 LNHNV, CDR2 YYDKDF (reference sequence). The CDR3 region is CATSRDWGGSYEQYF. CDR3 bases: TGTGCCACCAGCAGAGATTGGGGGGGCAGTTACGAGCAGTACTTC.

The CDR3 here is CASSLQLAMSSYNEQFF. CDR3 DNA sequence: TGTGCCAGCAGCTTACAACTAGCGATGAGCTCCTACAATGAGCAGTTCTTC. The chain is built from TRBV7-3 and TRBJ2-1; 7 bases map to TRBD2. Germline CDR1 and CDR2: SGHTA and FQGTGA. This CDR3 is built from 17 residues. Trimming at V came to 2 bases and at J to 0 bases, leaving 7 bases not matched to a gene.

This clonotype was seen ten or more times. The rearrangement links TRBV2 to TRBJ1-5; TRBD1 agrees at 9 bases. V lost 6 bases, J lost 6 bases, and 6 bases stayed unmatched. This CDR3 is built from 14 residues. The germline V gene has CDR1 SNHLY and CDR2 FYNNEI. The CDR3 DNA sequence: TGTGCCAGCAGCCTAGGACAGGGGAGTCAGCCCCAGCATTTT. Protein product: CASSLGQGSQPQHF.

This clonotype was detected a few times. The chain's CDR3 is CASSPTSGRAVSPSETQYF. The CDR3 DNA follows: TGTGCCAGCAGCCCAACTAGCGGGAGGGCCGTTTCTCCCTCAGAGACCCAGTACTTC. This chain links TRBV9 with TRBJ2-5; 13 positions agree with TRBD2. CDR3 size: 19 residues. CDR1 and CDR2 (germline): SGDLS, YYNGEE. V was clipped by 4 bases and J by 4 bases; unmatched bases: 16.

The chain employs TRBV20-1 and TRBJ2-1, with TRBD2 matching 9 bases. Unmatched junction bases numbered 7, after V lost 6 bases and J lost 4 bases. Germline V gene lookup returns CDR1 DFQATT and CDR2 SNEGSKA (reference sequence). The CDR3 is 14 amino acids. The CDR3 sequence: CSATTSGLYNEQFF. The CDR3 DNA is TGCAGTGCGACGACTAGCGGACTGTACAATGAGCAGTTCTTC.